Listed below are T cell receptor beta chains from one sample, sequenced in a study of T cell responses to AZD1222 COVID-19 vaccine. Here immunoSEQ multiplex PCR was the method, and the copy in TCRdb shows in-frame clones only, minus some. The sample has roughly 30,000 clones, approximately 80% seen once; the top ten hold about 4.6%. The sample in question was peripheral blood, obtained 28 days after the second AZD1222 dose. Receptors originate from an adult who received the AZD1222 COVID-19 vaccine. The CDR3 runs from the conserved cysteine through the conserved F or W. The D gene is left open where the match is weak. Expanded clones are given a class, and other clones once, few, many or no size at all.

>TRBJ1-1|TRBD1|few|TRBV5-1
TGCGCCAGCAGACCGGGACAGGGAGAGGTCACTGAAGCTTTCTTT
CASRPGQGEVTEAFF
>TRBJ1-5|TRBD1|.|TRBV6-5
TGTGCCAGCAGTTACGGACAGGGCAACAATCAGCCCCAGCATTTT
CASSYGQGNNQPQHF
>TRBJ1-1|.|.|TRBV19
TGTGCCAGTAGTATTGGATCCACTGAAGCTTTCTTT
CASSIGSTEAFF
>TRBJ2-5|.|.|TRBV19
TGTGCCAGTAGTATAGGGGGGGAGGCCCAGTACTTC
CASSIGGEAQYF
>TRBJ1-3|.|few|TRBV5-4
TGTGCCAGCAGCTTTGGTGGTACTGGAAACACCATATATTTT
CASSFGGTGNTIYF
>TRBJ2-5|.|.|TRBV7-3
TGTGCCAGCAGCTTGGGTCTAGCCAAGACCCAGTACTTC
CASSLGLAKTQYF
>TRBJ1-2|.|.|TRBV6-5
TGTGCCAGCAGTTACTCATCGGGGGGAGGTTATGGCTACACCTTC
CASSYSSGGGYGYTF
>TRBJ1-1|.|.|TRBV18
TGTGCCAGCTCACCACCGGGGGGACGGGGTAACACTGAAGCTTTCTTT
CASSPPGGRGNTEAFF
>TRBJ1-1|.|once|TRBV5-1
TGCGCCAGCAGCTTGGTCGTGTCAGGGCTGGGGACTGAAGCTTTCTTT
CASSLVVSGLGTEAFF
>TRBJ1-3|TRBD1|.|TRBV19
TGTGCCAGTAGACCTGGGACAGGGGCAGGAAACACCATATATTTT
CASRPGTGAGNTIYF